Below, one TCR beta chain is given with its context. The record originates from a study of blood T cell repertoires in COVID-19. About the research overall: There were acute and convalescent COVID-19 samples, and they came from the United States, Italy and Spain. From T cells, B-cell-depleted T cells, or PBMCs came the material, which was cDNA or gDNA.

Using immunoSEQ multiplex PCR, the repertoire was profiled, and TCRdb retains in-frame clones only, with some absent. The data contain fewer than 200,000 clones, 74% of them seen just once; the ten biggest clones take up around 2.9%. Germline CDR1 GTSNPN, CDR2 SVGIG (reference sequence). The CDR3 consists of 13 residues. The trim removed 3 bases at V and 5 bases at J, leaving 4 bases unmatched. This clonotype was sampled from a woman older than 75 with acute or convalescent COVID-19. Sequenced material: peripheral blood. The chain combines TRBV30 with TRBJ1-5; TRBD1 matches 7 bases. CDR3 DNA: TGTGCCTGGAGCATAACAGGGGATCAGCCCCAGCATTTT. This gives the protein CAWSITGDQPQHF.